What follows are 14 T cell receptor beta chains derived from one specimen sequenced in a study of T-cell reconstitution after alpha-beta-depleted transplantation in children. Using unique molecular identifiers, the investigators prepared the TCRbeta library. From the PCR reads, TCRdb called clonotypes with MiXCR, one entry per CDR3 protein. The sample records 450,000 to 550,000 distinct CDR3 sequences, about an eighth being singletons. The sequencing here drew on PBMCs, mostly from graft donor cells, taken 180 days after TCRalphabeta/CD19-depleted stem cell transplant. Receptors originate from a female patient aged 2 to 10 who had a stem cell transplant for aplastic anemia, so the T cells may come from the graft donor.

This clonotype was recorded a few times. The V call is TRBV7-2, the J call TRBJ2-1, with D possibly matching TRBD2 (5 bases). Deletions cut 1 base from V and 0 bases from J, with 10 bases between. The germline CDR1 and CDR2 sequences are SGHTA and FQGNSA. The CDR3 extends over 16 amino acids. In DNA, the CDR3 is TGTGCCAGCAGCTTAGATCAGCGGAGCTCCTACAATGAGCAGTTCTTC. Its translation is CASSLDQRSSYNEQFF. The full variable domain, in which reference TRBV7-2 and TRBJ2-1 provide the parts outside the CDR3, is GAGVSQSPSNKVTEKGKDVELRCDPISGHTALYWYRQSLGQGLEFLIYFQGNSAPDKSGLPSDRFSAERTGGSVSTLTIQRTQQEDSAVYLCASSLDQRSSYNEQFFGPGTRLTVL.

At least ten counts were recorded for this clonotype. V usage is TRBV7-3 and J usage is TRBJ2-4, with 7 nucleotides matching TRBD2. V gave up 8 bases and J gave up 2 bases; unmatched junction bases: 6. Germline assignment: CDR1 SGHTA and CDR2 FQGTGA. The CDR3 spans 14 residues. The CDR3 DNA reads as TGTGCCAGCTTGGGGAGGGCTCCCAAAAACATTCAGTACTTC. This sequence encodes CASLGRAPKNIQYF.

This clonotype was seen more than once but under ten times. This chain uses TRBV11-2 with TRBJ2-5; 10 nucleotides line up with TRBD2. Germline CDR1 reads SGHAT; CDR2 reads FQNNGV. V trimming: 3 bases; J trimming: 5 bases; junction bases outside the gene matches: 6. This CDR3 is built from 15 residues. The CDR3 region is CASSFGLAGVETQYF. In DNA form, the CDR3 reads TGTGCCAGCAGCTTTGGGCTAGCGGGAGTGGAGACCCAGTACTTC.

CDR3 in amino acids: CAWSVGGGAYEQYF. The CDR3 nucleotides are TGTGCCTGGAGTGTTGGAGGGGGGGCCTACGAGCAGTACTTC. This chain links TRBV30 with TRBJ2-7; D might be TRBD2 (7 bases). Germline CDR1 and CDR2: GTSNPN and SVGIG (reference sequence). V was cut by 0 bases and J by 2 bases, with 11 bases left in between. CDR3 length: 14 amino acids.

The V call is TRBV7-2, the J call TRBJ2-7; a possible D gene is TRBD2 (6 bases). The germline V gene has CDR1 SGHTA and CDR2 FQGNSA. The CDR3 extends over 15 amino acids. Trimming removed 1 base at V and 3 bases at J, with 13 bases between. CDR3 nucleotides: TGTGCCAGCAGCTTAGTGGCGGGGACGATCTACGAGCAGTACGTC. It is translated as CASSLVAGTIYEQYV.

V gene TRBV6-2 or TRBV6-3 combines with J gene TRBJ2-7; maybe TRBD1 (6 bases). CDR3 length equals 14 residues. V dropped 9 bases and J dropped 6 bases, with 21 bases sitting between them. Per germline, CDR1 MNHEY and CDR2 SVGEGT. CDR3 DNA sequence: TGTGCCAGTCGACAGGCTAGGAGAAGTGGCGAGCAGTACTTC. It codes for CASRQARRSGEQYF.

This clonotype was seen a few times. In nucleotides, the CDR3 is TGTGCCAGCGGCGCACTAGCGGGATTTAGCTCCTACAATGAGCAGTTCTTC. It specifies CASGALAGFSSYNEQFF. V gene TRBV6-2 or TRBV6-3 combines with J gene TRBJ2-1; 10 bases fit TRBD2. Germline V gene data show CDR1 as MNHEY and CDR2 as SVGEGT. J gave up 0 bases and V 8 bases, and 10 bases lay outside the gene matches. The CDR3 covers 17 residues.

This clonotype was observed a handful of times. The CDR3 is CSVERGSTDTQYF. The CDR3 coding sequence is TGCAGCGTTGAACGAGGGAGCACAGATACGCAGTATTTT. The rearrangement links TRBV29-1 to TRBJ2-3; D is perhaps TRBD2 (5 bases). The CDR3 has 13 residues. The germline V gene has CDR1 SQVTM and CDR2 ANQGSEA. Trimming took 2 bases from V and 0 from J, leaving 6 bases between them.

This clonotype was seen repeatedly, ten times or more. The CDR3 DNA follows: TGTGCCAGCAGCGTAAGGACTAGCGGGAGCACTGAGCAGTTCTTC. This sequence encodes CASSVRTSGSTEQFF. V and J are TRBV9 and TRBJ2-1; 13 bases align to TRBD2. Germline V gene lookup returns CDR1 SGDLS and CDR2 YYNGEE. The CDR3 length is 15 residues. V was clipped by 1 base and J by 9 bases; unmatched bases: 4.

V is TRBV6-1 and J is TRBJ1-5; 8 positions agree with TRBD1. J was trimmed by 6 bases and V by 5 bases; bases with no gene match: 9. From germline, CDR1 is MNHNS and CDR2 SASEGT. The CDR3 is made up of 15 amino acids. Written as DNA, the CDR3 is TGTGCCAGCAGTCCCGACAGGGGAAACGGTCAGCCCCAGCATTTT. Translated, it gives CASSPDRGNGQPQHF.

CDR3 nucleotide sequence: TGTGCCAGCAGTGACCCCCGCCTGGGCTGGAGGGGCAATGAGCAGTTCTTC. Translation gives CASSDPRLGWRGNEQFF. The rearrangement links TRBV6-2 or TRBV6-3 to TRBJ2-1; a weak D match, TRBD2 (6 bases). Trimming removed 5 bases at V and 6 bases at J, with 23 bases between. The CDR3 has 17 residues. Germline CDR1 MNHEY, CDR2 SVGEGT.

The chain employs TRBV11-2 and TRBJ2-7; D not resolved. CDR3 length equals 18 residues. V was shortened by 1 base and J by 4 bases, with 23 bases between the two germline ends. Germline assignment: CDR1 SGHAT and CDR2 FQNNGV. The CDR3 DNA sequence: TGTGCCAGCAGCTTAGTGGATCTGCCTCGGTATCCCCCTTACGAGCAGTACTTC. Its translation is CASSLVDLPRYPPYEQYF. The entire variable domain, with the rest obtained from reference TRBV11-2 and TRBJ2-7, is as follows: EAGVAQSPRYKIIEKRQSVAFWCNPISGHATLYWYQQILGQGPKLLIQFQNNGVVDDSQLPKDRFSAERLKGVDSTLKIQPAKLEDSAVYLCASSLVDLPRYPPYEQYFGPGTRLTVT.

The chain joins TRBV7-2 to TRBJ2-1; 9 nucleotides match TRBD2. The CDR3 runs to 14 residues. With V trimmed by 5 bases and J by 8 bases, 7 bases remained unmatched. Germline CDR1 reads SGHTA; CDR2 reads FQGNSA. Written as DNA, the CDR3 is TGTGCCAGCAGCGTAGGACTAGCGTTCGATGAGCAGTTCTTC. Translating gives CASSVGLAFDEQFF.

This clonotype was observed at least ten times. J is TRBJ1-1 and V is TRBV28; 12 bases map to TRBD1. V trimming: 7 bases; J trimming: 5 bases; junction bases outside the gene matches: 5. The CDR3 consists of 14 residues. Germline CDR1 MDHEN, CDR2 SYDVKM. DNA for the CDR3: TGTGCCAGCATCGGGACAGGGGGCAGGACTGAAGCTTTCTTT. Translated: CASIGTGGRTEAFF.